This T cell receptor (beta chain) was obtained from a study of cytomegalovirus exposure and HLA in healthy donors. This clone was found once. Its matching antigen is unknown. Clones were read by immunoSEQ multiplex PCR, and TCRdb kept only the in-frame ones, dropping some. This table has 97,000 or so clones, about 95% appearing once. Study-wide results and limits: In vitro checks showed that three CMV-associated chains really do target CMV antigens.

Germline CDR1 reads SGHDT; CDR2 reads YYEEEE. With 1 base clipped from V and 13 bases from J, the junction kept 5 bases outside the gene matches. The CDR3 has 12 residues. The sequenced sample consisted of PBMCs. The rearrangement uses TRBV5-6 and TRBJ1-2; 9 bases align to TRBD1. This clonotype was obtained from a woman aged 18-29 years in good health and CMV-seronegative. The CDR3 nucleotides are TGTGCCAGCAGCTTGCGACAGGGGGTAAGCACCTTC. Translated, it gives CASSLRQGVSTF.